Each of the 14 T cell receptor beta chains below was sequenced from the same sample in a study of T cell responses to AZD1222 COVID-19 vaccine. Profiling relied on immunoSEQ multiplex PCR, and the TCRdb table lists in-frame clones only, not all of them. The sample records approximately 180,000 clones, roughly nine tenths being singletons. The sequencing used peripheral blood, collected on day 0 of AZD1222 vaccination. The source is an adult in good health.

J is TRBJ2-2 and V is TRBV3-1 (or the pseudogene TRBV3-2); no firm D call. V lost 1 base to trimming and J lost 6 bases, with 9 bases between them. The CDR3 has 14 residues. The V gene's germline CDR1 is LGHDT and CDR2 YNNKEL (reference sequence). This CDR3 reads CASSQVPAPGELFF. CDR3 DNA: TGTGCCAGCAGCCAAGTGCCCGCACCCGGGGAGCTGTTTTTT.

J is TRBJ2-5 and V is TRBV27; D is unclear. Looked up from germline, CDR1 is MNHEY and CDR2 is SMNVEV (reference sequence). The V end was cut by 8 bases, the J end by 2 bases, with 15 bases between. The CDR3 contains 14 residues. CDR3 in amino acids: CASGTYASQETQYF. CDR3 bases: TGTGCCAGCGGCACCTATGCTAGTCAAGAGACCCAGTACTTC.

V is TRBV18 and J is TRBJ1-1, with a possible D match to TRBD1 (5 bases). The CDR3 contains 12 residues. CDR1 is KGHSH and CDR2 is LQKENI in the germline V gene. V lost 3 bases to trimming and J lost 6 bases, with 8 bases between them. The CDR3 sequence is CASSPGRAEAFF. The CDR3 DNA reads as TGTGCCAGCTCACCGGGCAGGGCTGAAGCTTTCTTT.

This chain uses TRBV20-1 with TRBJ2-1; D perhaps matches TRBD2 (6 bases). V dropped 1 base and J dropped 10 bases, with 8 bases sitting between them. Per germline, CDR1 DFQATT and CDR2 SNEGSKA (reference sequence). There are 11 residues in the CDR3. The chain's CDR3 is CSARGGDEQFF. The CDR3 DNA reads TGCAGTGCTAGAGGCGGGGACGAGCAGTTCTTC.

The chain uses TRBV4-1 and TRBJ2-1; D call uncertain. Germline-derived CDR1 and CDR2 are MGHRA and YSYEKL. The CDR3 covers 11 residues. Trimming removed 5 bases from V and 6 bases from J, with 5 bases in between. The DNA for the CDR3 is TGCGCCAGCAGCAAGACCAATGAGCAGTTCTTC. This sequence encodes CASSKTNEQFF.

The gene calls are TRBV29-1 and TRBJ1-1, with 9 bases that match TRBD1. The V segment lost 5 bases and the J segment 3 bases; nucleotides outside the gene matches: 16. Germline CDR1 SQVTM, CDR2 ANQGSEA. The CDR3 extends over 17 amino acids. CDR3 region: CSVRFSRTGAGDTEAFF. The CDR3 DNA reads as TGCAGCGTTAGGTTTTCGCGGACAGGGGCGGGGGACACTGAAGCTTTCTTT.

This chain joins TRBV5-6 and TRBJ1-2; 7 bases map to TRBD1. The CDR3 consists of 15 residues. Germline-derived CDR1 and CDR2 are SGHDT and YYEEEE. The ends lost 3 bases at V and 4 bases at J; junction bases unmatched: 9. The CDR3 nucleotides read TGTGCCAGCAGCTCGAAAAATACAGGGGTCTATGGCTACACCTTC. Its translation: CASSSKNTGVYGYTF.

The V call is TRBV7-2, the J call TRBJ1-2; tentative D call: TRBD1 (6 bases). CDR1 and CDR2 from the germline V gene are SGHTA and FQGNSA. This CDR3 is built from 12 residues. V dropped 1 base and J dropped 10 bases, with 10 bases sitting between them. DNA for the CDR3: TGTGCCAGCAGCTTAGTAGGGGGTGACTACACCTTC. Translating it yields CASSLVGGDYTF.

J is TRBJ1-3 and V is TRBV11-2; the D gene is possibly TRBD1 (6 bases). Between the trimmed V and J ends, which lost 5 bases and 0 bases, there was a span of 14 bases. There are 16 residues in the CDR3. Germline CDR1 and CDR2: SGHAT and FQNNGV. The CDR3 here is CASSKGQGTSGNTIYF. The DNA of the CDR3 is TGTGCCAGCAGCAAGGGGCAGGGGACCTCTGGAAACACCATATATTTT.

The V call is TRBV29-1, the J call TRBJ2-5; D perhaps matches TRBD2 (6 bases). CDR3 length: 13 amino acids. Per germline, CDR1 SQVTM and CDR2 ANQGSEA. V dropped 5 bases and J dropped 1 base, with 11 bases sitting between them. CDR3 region: CSVSGGVQETQYF. Here the CDR3 DNA reads TGCAGCGTTTCGGGCGGGGTCCAAGAGACCCAGTACTTC. The full variable domain, rest sourced from reference TRBV29-1 and TRBJ2-5, is SAVISQKPSRDICQRGTSLTIQCQVDSQVTMMFWYRQQPGQSLTLIATANQGSEATYESGFVIDKFPISRPNLTFSTLTVSNMSPEDSSIYLCSVSGGVQETQYFGPGTRLLVL.

This chain links TRBV9 with TRBJ1-6; D is undetermined. The CDR3 spans 14 residues. Trimming took 3 bases from V and 7 from J, leaving 11 bases between them. The germline gives CDR1 SGDLS, CDR2 YYNGEE. This CDR3 is CASSASGSNSPLHF. Written as DNA, the CDR3 is TGTGCCAGCAGCGCCAGTGGCTCCAATTCACCCCTCCACTTT.

This clone was observed a single time. This rearrangement joins TRBV6-5 to TRBJ2-2; 9 bases agree with TRBD1. V lost 8 bases, J lost 6 bases, and 10 bases stayed unmatched. Germline lookup yields CDR1 MNHEY and CDR2 SVGAGI. The CDR3 consists of 15 residues. CDR3 DNA sequence: TGTGCCAGCCCCCCGGACAGGGGATTGCCCGGGGAGCTGTTTTTT. This encodes CASPPDRGLPGELFF.

This rearrangement joins TRBV5-1 to TRBJ1-6; weak D call: TRBD1 (6 bases). Germline V gives CDR1 SGHRS, CDR2 YFSETQ. This CDR3 has 14 residues. V was pared by 1 base and J by 10 bases, with 12 bases between. In nucleotides, the CDR3 is TGCGCCAGCAGCTTGTACAGGGAAGGATCACCCCTCCACTTT. Its protein product is CASSLYREGSPLHF.

This chain uses TRBV6-5 with TRBJ1-2; D is possibly TRBD1 (5 bases). The CDR3 runs 14 residues. Germline assignment: CDR1 MNHEY and CDR2 SVGAGI. Trimming cost V 6 bases and J 3 bases, with 14 bases left between them. The CDR3 protein is CASSPGTAYYGYTF. The CDR3 nucleotides are TGTGCCAGCAGCCCCGGGACGGCTTACTATGGCTACACCTTC.